The next 26 T cell receptor beta chains were all read from a single sample in a study of human T cells and chemical hapten exposure. The time point is: healthy volunteer bleed at 2 weeks. Whole blood that had not been fractionated was the source of extracted total RNA. In TCRdb, the RACE reads were re-called with MiXCR into one record per CDR3 protein. The sample has some 45,000 distinct CDR3 sequences, around 4.5% seen once. The sample consisted of whole blood. The origin of the receptors is a human donor in good health. Some clones in this sample may be carry-over from other donors' samples.

This clonotype was detected ten times or more. V is TRBV7-9 and J is TRBJ1-5; D is ambiguous. The CDR3 runs 14 residues. The V end lost 1 base, the J end lost 3 bases, and 7 bases lay between the germline ends. Germline V lookup: CDR1 SEHNR, CDR2 FQNEAQ (reference sequence). In DNA, the CDR3 is TGTGCCAGCAGCTTAGGGGCTTCCAATCAGCCCCAGCATTTT. It is translated as CASSLGASNQPQHF.

This clonotype was seen only a few times. The CDR3 spells CASSEPGSSYNEQFF. Here the CDR3 DNA reads TGTGCCAGCAGTGAGCCCGGCAGCTCCTACAATGAGCAGTTCTTC. This chain uses TRBV6-1 with TRBJ2-1; D gene unclear. Germline CDR1 is MNHNS and CDR2 is SASEGT. The CDR3 is 15 residues long. V was pared by 3 bases and J by 0 bases, with 9 bases between.

V gene TRBV23-1 combines with J gene TRBJ1-4; no firm D call. TRBV23-1 qualifies as an ORF whose function is uncertain. The CDR3 covers 16 residues. V lost 10 bases and J 0 bases, leaving 18 bases between the germline ends. This CDR3 reads CATPDSDSATNEKLFF. CDR3 DNA: TGCGCCACCCCGGACTCCGACTCTGCAACTAATGAAAAACTGTTTTTT.

This clonotype was recorded a few times. The rearrangement links TRBV27 to TRBJ2-2; TRBD1 agrees at 7 bases. This CDR3 region has 16 residues. V lost 6 bases and J lost 0; bases outside the gene matches: 7. From germline, CDR1 is MNHEY and CDR2 SMNVEV (reference sequence). CDR3 coding DNA: TGTGCCAGCAGCGAAGATACAGGGGCGAACACCGGGGAGCTGTTTTTT. Its translation: CASSEDTGANTGELFF.

J is TRBJ2-7 and V is TRBV28; perhaps D is TRBD1 or TRBD2 (5 bases each). This CDR3 region has 14 residues. Trimming removed 5 bases at V and 3 bases at J, with 14 bases between. Germline assignment: CDR1 MDHEN and CDR2 SYDVKM. The CDR3 DNA follows: TGTGCCAGCAGTCGGACACGGGGTATCTACGAGCAGTACTTC. Amino acids: CASSRTRGIYEQYF.

This clonotype came up a few times. The V and J genes are TRBV4-2 and TRBJ2-7; maybe TRBD2 (6 bases). The V end was cut by 0 bases, the J end by 3 bases, with 12 bases between. The V gene's germline CDR1 is LGHNA and CDR2 YNFKEQ. This CDR3 region has 15 residues. The CDR3 DNA sequence: TGTGCCAGCAGCCAAGATTTGCGGGGCCACTACGAGCAGTACTTC. Translated, it gives CASSQDLRGHYEQYF.

This clonotype was counted ten times or more. The chain combines TRBV28 with TRBJ1-1; D gene ambiguous. The CDR3 sequence is 15 residues long. V was trimmed by 2 bases and J by 6 bases, leaving 16 bases between them. Germline CDR1 and CDR2: MDHEN and SYDVKM. The CDR3 DNA follows: TGTGCCAGCAGTTTAGGATCGACCGGTTCGGCTGAAGCTTTCTTT. Translated, it gives CASSLGSTGSAEAFF. The full variable domain, completed using reference TRBV28 and TRBJ1-1, is DVKVTQSSRYLVKRTGEKVFLECVQDMDHENMFWYRQDPGLGLRLIYFSYDVKMKEKGDIPEGYSVSREKKERFSLILESASTNQTSMYLCASSLGSTGSAEAFFGQGTRLTVV.

This clonotype showed up just a few times. V and J are TRBV12-3 or TRBV12-4 and TRBJ1-5, with D perhaps TRBD1 (5 bases). The length of the CDR3 is 16 residues. Trimming left V 2 bases short and J 2 bases short, with 13 bases between. CDR3: CASSLSGGSGNQPQHF. The CDR3 coding sequence is TGTGCCAGCAGTTTAAGTGGGGGGAGTGGCAATCAGCCCCAGCATTTT.

Many counts were recorded for this clonotype. This chain connects TRBV28 to TRBJ2-7, with TRBD1 matching 7 bases. The CDR3 consists of 14 residues. J gave up 3 bases and V 5 bases, and 7 bases lay outside the gene matches. Germline lookup yields CDR1 MDHEN and CDR2 SYDVKM. In DNA, the CDR3 is TGTGCCAGCAGTAGGGGGCTTTGGTTCTACGAGCAGTACTTC. This translates into CASSRGLWFYEQYF.

The sample holds many counts of this clonotype. The rearrangement uses TRBV27 and TRBJ1-1; a weak D match, TRBD1 (5 bases). CDR1 and CDR2 from the germline V gene are MNHEY and SMNVEV (reference sequence). The V end lost 5 bases, the J end lost 1 base, and 8 bases lay between the germline ends. This CDR3 contains 13 residues. The CDR3 DNA is TGTGCCAGCAGTCCCACAGGGAACACTGAAGCTTTCTTT. Its protein product is CASSPTGNTEAFF.

This clonotype has ten or more counts. The V and J genes are TRBV7-9 and TRBJ1-4; TRBD1 matches at 9 bases. J lost 7 bases, V lost 5 bases, and 14 bases had no gene match. The CDR3 totals 17 residues. The germline gives CDR1 SEHNR, CDR2 FQNEAQ (reference sequence). In nucleotides, the CDR3 is TGTGCCAGCAGCATATCCGGGACAGGGTTTCGGAGTGAAAAACTGTTTTTT. Encoded protein: CASSISGTGFRSEKLFF.

Many counts were recorded for this clonotype. The genes are TRBV27 and TRBJ2-3; D remains ambiguous. The germline CDR1 and CDR2 sequences are MNHEY and SMNVEV (reference sequence). This CDR3 contains 17 residues. V was shortened by 6 bases and J by 7 bases, with 26 bases between the two germline ends. CDR3 sequence (DNA): TGTGCCAGCAGCCGCTTCTCTAGTAAGGGTTCGTCATATACGCAGTATTTT. Protein product: CASSRFSSKGSSYTQYF.

This clonotype was observed many times. The chain links TRBV28 to TRBJ2-1; 7 nucleotides align to TRBD1. The CDR3 consists of 18 residues. Germline V lookup: CDR1 MDHEN, CDR2 SYDVKM. V dropped 3 bases and J dropped 5; count of bases not matched to a gene: 16. The CDR3 loop is CASSFPSPFGTAHNEQFF. CDR3 DNA: TGTGCCAGCAGTTTCCCTTCTCCTTTCGGGACAGCCCACAATGAGCAGTTCTTC.

The chain is built from TRBV13 and TRBJ1-6, with D possibly matching TRBD1 (6 bases). Germline loops: CDR1 PRHDT, CDR2 FYEKMQ (reference sequence). The V end was cut by 3 bases, the J end by 13 bases, with 19 bases between. CDR3 length: 15 amino acids. This CDR3 reads CASSFGGQGIIPLHF. CDR3 DNA: TGTGCCAGCAGCTTTGGGGGCCAGGGGATAATTCCCCTCCACTTT.

This chain links TRBV28 with TRBJ2-7, with 9 positions matching TRBD1. Germline values: CDR1 MDHEN, CDR2 SYDVKM. The CDR3 has 16 amino acids. With 2 bases clipped from V and 3 bases from J, the junction kept 8 bases outside the gene matches. The CDR3, as DNA: TGTGCCAGCAGTTTACCCACCGGACAGGGGATCTACGAGCAGTACTTC. It is translated as CASSLPTGQGIYEQYF.

This clonotype has ten or more counts. The chain couples TRBV28 to TRBJ2-1; D not certain. Germline V gene data show CDR1 as MDHEN and CDR2 as SYDVKM. This CDR3 spans 13 amino acids. Trimming left V 6 bases short and J 5 bases short, with 11 bases between. CDR3 DNA sequence: TGTGCCAGCAGGGAAACCCGGGACAATGAGCAGTTCTTC. Amino acids: CASRETRDNEQFF.

This clonotype was counted at least ten times. The chain employs TRBV5-1 and TRBJ2-5, with TRBD1 identical over 8 bases. Germline V gene data show CDR1 as SGHRS and CDR2 as YFSETQ. CDR3 length: 15 amino acids. After removal of 4 bases from V and 0 bases from J, the junction contained 5 bases not matched to a gene. CDR3 amino acids: CASSRQGNYQETQYF. The DNA of the CDR3 is TGCGCCAGCAGCAGACAGGGGAACTACCAAGAGACCCAGTACTTC. The variable domain in full, completed from reference TRBV5-1 and TRBJ2-5, reads KAGVTQTPRYLIKTRGQQVTLSCSPISGHRSVSWYQQTPGQGLQFLFEYFSETQRNKGNFPGRFSGRQFSNSRSEMNVSTLELGDSALYLCASSRQGNYQETQYFGPGTRLLVL.

At least ten counts were recorded for this clonotype. J is TRBJ1-5 and V is TRBV20-1; a weak D match, TRBD1 (5 bases). The CDR3 is 15 amino acids. Looked up from germline, CDR1 is DFQATT and CDR2 is SNEGSKA (reference sequence). The V and J ends lost 6 bases and 5 bases respectively, with 20 bases between them. This chain's CDR3 is CSADPGTGGYQPQHF. CDR3 DNA sequence: TGCAGTGCCGACCCCGGGACGGGGGGTTATCAGCCCCAGCATTTT.

The chain joins TRBV30 to TRBJ2-7; unclear D gene. The germline V gene has CDR1 GTSNPN and CDR2 SVGIG (reference sequence). The CDR3 extends over 14 amino acids. V gave up 1 base and J gave up 2 bases, with 12 bases separating them. CDR3 sequence: CAWSAALFTYEQYF. The CDR3 DNA follows: TGTGCCTGGAGTGCCGCTTTATTTACCTACGAGCAGTACTTC.

CDR3 sequence reads: CASSRDNTQYF. In DNA form, the CDR3 reads TGTGCCAGCAGCCGGGATAATACGCAGTATTTT. This chain uses TRBV28 with TRBJ2-3, with D possibly being TRBD2 (5 bases). Looked up from germline, CDR1 is MDHEN and CDR2 is SYDVKM. The CDR3 extends over 11 amino acids. Between the trimmed V and J ends, which lost 6 bases and 7 bases, there was a span of 8 bases. Drawing the rest from reference TRBV28 and TRBJ2-3, the complete variable domain is DVKVTQSSRYLVKRTGEKVFLECVQDMDHENMFWYRQDPGLGLRLIYFSYDVKMKEKGDIPEGYSVSREKKERFSLILESASTNQTSMYLCASSRDNTQYFGPGTRLTVL.

At least ten counts were recorded for this clonotype. The chain has TRBV28 and TRBJ2-4; 8 bases line up with TRBD1. The CDR3 sequence is 16 residues long. Germline lookup yields CDR1 MDHEN and CDR2 SYDVKM. V shed 8 bases, J shed 1 base, and the junction held 10 bases outside the gene matches. In nucleotides, the CDR3 is TGTGCCAGCGTCCCTGCAGGGGGCCTTGCCAAAAACATTCAGTACTTC. Translation: CASVPAGGLAKNIQYF.

This clonotype was picked up many times. The V and J genes are TRBV2 and TRBJ2-4; D gene unclear. This CDR3 contains 15 residues. Germline CDR1 is SNHLY and CDR2 is FYNNEI. V gave up 7 bases and J gave up 0 bases, with 13 bases separating them. DNA of the CDR3: TGTGCCAGCAATGGGCCTCCTCTAGCCAAAAACATTCAGTACTTC. Amino acids: CASNGPPLAKNIQYF.

This clonotype was counted a few times. This rearrangement joins TRBV4-2 to TRBJ2-3; 7 positions match TRBD1. The CDR3 extends over 13 amino acids. CDR1 is LGHNA and CDR2 is YNFKEQ in the germline V gene. The J segment lost 8 bases and the V segment lost 8 bases, leaving 10 bases of the junction unmatched. The CDR3 DNA reads TGTGCCAGCGGAAGCACAGGGGATGGTACGCAGTATTTT. Its translation: CASGSTGDGTQYF.

This clonotype came up many times. This chain connects TRBV5-5 to TRBJ2-2, with 7 bases that match TRBD1. Trimming removed 3 bases from V and 5 bases from J; junction bases left unmatched: 7. The CDR3 is made up of 15 amino acids. Germline V gene data show CDR1 as SGHKS and CDR2 as YYEKEE (reference sequence). The CDR3 sequence: CASSSRQGTTGELFF. The CDR3 DNA reads TGTGCCAGCAGCTCTCGACAGGGTACGACCGGGGAGCTGTTTTTT.

This clonotype was counted between two and nine times. J is TRBJ2-6 and V is TRBV28; weak D call: TRBD1 (5 bases). The ends were cut back, 6 bases at V and 4 bases at J, with 10 bases in the middle. The CDR3 is 14 residues long. In germline, CDR1 is MDHEN, CDR2 SYDVKM. CDR3 nucleotide sequence: TGTGCCAGCAGGGGCAGGGCCGGGGCCAACGTCCTGACTTTC. As protein: CASRGRAGANVLTF.

This clonotype came up many times. The chain employs TRBV29-1 and TRBJ2-2; D is unresolved. V was trimmed by 0 bases and J by 5 bases, leaving 7 bases between them. In germline, CDR1 is SQVTM, CDR2 ANQGSEA. The CDR3 is 13 residues long. CDR3 residues: CSVEDNPTGELFF. For the CDR3, the DNA is TGCAGCGTTGAAGATAACCCAACCGGGGAGCTGTTTTTT.